This T cell receptor beta chain was identified in a study of OX40 agonist ivuxolimab in advanced cancers. Notes on this clone: Its target is unknown.

General study results and limits: Low clonal expansion, among the lowest seen, marked partial responders at 0.1-3.0 mg/kg.

Blood sampling took place at baseline, cycle 4 day 1, and cycle 7 day 1. Sequencing was performed with immunoSEQ multiplex PCR; in TCRdb, only in-frame clones are kept and a portion is missing. This sample has under 80,000 clones, with roughly 85% found just once. Germline V gene data show CDR1 as SGHRS and CDR2 as YFSETQ. The CDR3 spans 15 residues. V gave up 4 bases and J gave up 2 bases, with 16 bases separating them. This chain joins TRBV5-1 and TRBJ2-7; D perhaps matches TRBD1 (6 bases). The sequencing here drew on CD4+ or CD8+ T cells sorted from blood, taken in a trial of the OX40 agonist ivuxolimab. The sequence came from an adult with an advanced solid tumor such as melanoma, head and neck, liver or kidney cancer. The CDR3 loop reads CASSGGLHAAYEQYF. CDR3 sequence (DNA): TGCGCCAGCAGCGGGGGCCTACACGCGGCCTACGAGCAGTACTTC.